The rows below give T cell receptor beta chains drawn from one sample of a study of T cell responses to AZD1222 COVID-19 vaccine. Some clones are missing from TCRdb's copy, which holds only in-frame ones; the method was immunoSEQ multiplex PCR. Counted here are about 140,000 clones, over 80% occurring once; the ten biggest clones make up less than 3.5%. Sequenced here: peripheral blood, sampled 28 days after the second AZD1222 dose. The origin of the receptors is an adult who received the AZD1222 COVID-19 vaccine. Both conserved end residues are part of each CDR3. D genes are given only for firm matches.

J: TRBJ2-5
D: -
length: 14
V: TRBV29-1
DNA: TGCAGCGTTGATTGGAGCAGGGTAGGAGAGACCCAGTACTTC
CDR3: CSVDWSRVGETQYF

J: TRBJ1-1
D: TRBD1
length: 13
V: TRBV7-2
DNA: TGTGCCAGCAGCTTAAGACAGGGCGGTGAAGCTTTCTTT
CDR3: CASSLRQGGEAFF

J: TRBJ1-2
D: -
length: 14
V: TRBV5-5
DNA: TGTGCCAGCAGCCGAAACGAGGGACTGGGAGGCTACACCTTC
CDR3: CASSRNEGLGGYTF

J: TRBJ2-3
D: TRBD1
length: 15
V: TRBV6-4
DNA: TGTGCCAGCAGTCCCCGGGACAGGGCCACAGATACGCAGTATTTT
CDR3: CASSPRDRATDTQYF

J: TRBJ1-2
D: -
length: 14
V: TRBV18
DNA: TGTGCCAGCTCACCAGGGACCCACAGGGATGGCTACACCTTC
CDR3: CASSPGTHRDGYTF

J: TRBJ2-5
D: TRBD1
length: 15
V: TRBV19
DNA: TGTGCCACCACTGGGGCGACAGGGCCGCAAGAGACCCAGTACTTC
CDR3: CATTGATGPQETQYF

J: TRBJ2-3
D: -
length: 12
V: TRBV12-3/TRBV12-4
DNA: TGTGCCAGCAGTTTCGGCACAGATACGCAGTATTTT
CDR3: CASSFGTDTQYF

J: TRBJ1-2
D: -
length: 13
V: TRBV29-1
DNA: TGCAGCGTTGAAGGGGGGTGGTACTATGGCTACACCTTC
CDR3: CSVEGGWYYGYTF

J: TRBJ2-2
D: TRBD1
length: 17
V: TRBV28
DNA: TGTGCCAGCAGTTTATATGGGACAGGGGACGGCACCGGGGAGCTGTTTTTT
CDR3: CASSLYGTGDGTGELFF

J: TRBJ2-2
D: -
length: 15
V: TRBV11-1
DNA: TGTGCCAGCAGCTCAAGTAGGACGAACACCGGGGAGCTGTTTTTT
CDR3: CASSSSRTNTGELFF